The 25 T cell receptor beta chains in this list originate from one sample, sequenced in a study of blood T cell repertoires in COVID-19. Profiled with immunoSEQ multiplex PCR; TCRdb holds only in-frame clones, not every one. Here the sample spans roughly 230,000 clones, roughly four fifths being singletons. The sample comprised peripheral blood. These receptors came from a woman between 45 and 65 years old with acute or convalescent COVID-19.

The CDR3 region has the DNA TGTGCCAGTTTAGGCGGGGCCGAGCAGTACTTC. Translating gives CASLGGAEQYF. This chain joins TRBV19 and TRBJ2-7, with a possible D match to TRBD2 (6 bases). This CDR3 comprises 11 residues. Germline-derived CDR1 and CDR2 are LNHDA and SQIVND (reference sequence). V dropped 8 bases and J dropped 6 bases, with 11 bases sitting between them.

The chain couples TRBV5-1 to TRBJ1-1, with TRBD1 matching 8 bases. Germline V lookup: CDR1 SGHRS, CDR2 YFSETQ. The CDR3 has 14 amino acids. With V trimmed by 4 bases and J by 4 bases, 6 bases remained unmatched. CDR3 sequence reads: CASSGTGGSTEAFF. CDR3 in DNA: TGCGCCAGCAGCGGAACAGGGGGTAGCACTGAAGCTTTCTTT.

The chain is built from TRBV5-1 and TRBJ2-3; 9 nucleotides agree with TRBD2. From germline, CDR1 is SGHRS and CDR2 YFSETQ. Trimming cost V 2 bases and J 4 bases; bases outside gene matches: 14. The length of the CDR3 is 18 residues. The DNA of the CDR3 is TGCGCCAGCAGCTTTGAGCTAAGGGCTAGCGGGAAGGCAGATACGCAGTATTTT. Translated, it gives CASSFELRASGKADTQYF.

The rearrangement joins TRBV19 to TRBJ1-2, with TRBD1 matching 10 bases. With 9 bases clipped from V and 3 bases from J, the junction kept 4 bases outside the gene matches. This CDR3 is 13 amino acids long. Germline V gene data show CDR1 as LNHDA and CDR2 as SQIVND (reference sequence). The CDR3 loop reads CASEDRGDYGYTF. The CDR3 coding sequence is TGTGCCAGCGAGGACAGGGGGGACTATGGCTACACCTTC.

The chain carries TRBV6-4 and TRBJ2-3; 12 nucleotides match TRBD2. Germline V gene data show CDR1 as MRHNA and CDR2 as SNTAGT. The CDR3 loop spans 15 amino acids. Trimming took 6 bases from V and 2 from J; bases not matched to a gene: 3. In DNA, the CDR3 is TGTGCCAGCAGACGACTAGCGGGGGACACAGATACGCAGTATTTT. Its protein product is CASRRLAGDTDTQYF.

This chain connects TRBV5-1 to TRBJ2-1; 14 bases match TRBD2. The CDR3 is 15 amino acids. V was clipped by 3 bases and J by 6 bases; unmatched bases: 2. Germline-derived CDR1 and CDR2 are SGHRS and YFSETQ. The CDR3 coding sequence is TGCGCCAGCAGCTCGACTAGCGGGAGGGCCAATGAGCAGTTCTTC. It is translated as CASSSTSGRANEQFF.

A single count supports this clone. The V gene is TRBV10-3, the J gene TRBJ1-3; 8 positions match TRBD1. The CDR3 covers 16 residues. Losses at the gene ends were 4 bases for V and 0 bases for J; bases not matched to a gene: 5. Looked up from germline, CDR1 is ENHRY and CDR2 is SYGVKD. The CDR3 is CAISAGQGTSGNTIYF. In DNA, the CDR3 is TGTGCCATCAGTGCAGGACAGGGAACCTCTGGAAACACCATATATTTT.

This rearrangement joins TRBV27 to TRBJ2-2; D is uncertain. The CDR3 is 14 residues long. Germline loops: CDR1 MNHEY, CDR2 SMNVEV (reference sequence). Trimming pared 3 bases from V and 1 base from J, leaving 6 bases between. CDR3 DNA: TGTGCCAGCAGTTTCCTCGGGAACACCGGGGAGCTGTTTTTT. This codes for CASSFLGNTGELFF.

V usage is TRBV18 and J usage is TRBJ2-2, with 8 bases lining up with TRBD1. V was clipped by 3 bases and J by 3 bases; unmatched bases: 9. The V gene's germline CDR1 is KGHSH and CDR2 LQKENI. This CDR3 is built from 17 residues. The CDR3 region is CASSPRNQGADTGELFF. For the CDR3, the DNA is TGTGCCAGCTCACCCAGAAATCAGGGGGCGGACACCGGGGAGCTGTTTTTT. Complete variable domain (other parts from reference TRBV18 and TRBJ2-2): NAGVMQNPRHLVRRRGQEARLRCSPMKGHSHVYWYRQLPEEGLKFMVYLQKENIIDESGMPKERFSAEFPKEGPSILRIQQVVRGDSAAYFCASSPRNQGADTGELFFGEGSRLTVL.

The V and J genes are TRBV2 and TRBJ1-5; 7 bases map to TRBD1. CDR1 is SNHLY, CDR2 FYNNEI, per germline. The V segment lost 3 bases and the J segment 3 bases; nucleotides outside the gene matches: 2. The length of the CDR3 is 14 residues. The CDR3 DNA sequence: TGTGCCAGCAGTGAGACAGGGAACAATCAGCCCCAGCATTTT. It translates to CASSETGNNQPQHF.

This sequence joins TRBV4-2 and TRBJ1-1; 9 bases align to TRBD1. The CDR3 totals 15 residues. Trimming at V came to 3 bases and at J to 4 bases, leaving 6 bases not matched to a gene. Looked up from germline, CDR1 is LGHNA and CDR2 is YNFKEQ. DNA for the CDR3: TGTGCCAGCAGCCAGCTGACGACAGGGGGCACTGAAGCTTTCTTT. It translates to CASSQLTTGGTEAFF.

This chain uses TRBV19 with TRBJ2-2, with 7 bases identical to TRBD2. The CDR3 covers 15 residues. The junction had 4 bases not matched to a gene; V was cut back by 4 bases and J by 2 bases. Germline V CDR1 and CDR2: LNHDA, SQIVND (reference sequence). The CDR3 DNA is TGTGCCAGTAGTAGGGAGCGGGGTAACACCGGGGAGCTGTTTTTT. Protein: CASSRERGNTGELFF.

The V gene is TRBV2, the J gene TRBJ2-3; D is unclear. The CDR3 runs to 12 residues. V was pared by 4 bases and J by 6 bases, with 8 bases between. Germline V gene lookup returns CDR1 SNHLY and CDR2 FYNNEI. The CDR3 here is CASSALQDTQYF. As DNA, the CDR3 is TGTGCCAGCAGTGCTTTACAGGATACGCAGTATTTT.

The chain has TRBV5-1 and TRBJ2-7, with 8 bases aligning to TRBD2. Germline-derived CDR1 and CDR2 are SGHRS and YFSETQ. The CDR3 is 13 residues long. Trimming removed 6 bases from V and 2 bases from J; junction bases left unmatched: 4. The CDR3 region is CASNGGGTYEQYF. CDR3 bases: TGCGCCAGCAACGGGGGGGGAACCTACGAGCAGTACTTC.

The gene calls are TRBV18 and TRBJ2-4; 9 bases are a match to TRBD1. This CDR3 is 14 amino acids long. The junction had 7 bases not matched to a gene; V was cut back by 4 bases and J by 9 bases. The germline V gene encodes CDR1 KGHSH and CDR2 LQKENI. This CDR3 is CASSQSGQGTIQYF. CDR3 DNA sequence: TGTGCCAGCTCACAGAGCGGACAGGGGACCATTCAGTACTTC.

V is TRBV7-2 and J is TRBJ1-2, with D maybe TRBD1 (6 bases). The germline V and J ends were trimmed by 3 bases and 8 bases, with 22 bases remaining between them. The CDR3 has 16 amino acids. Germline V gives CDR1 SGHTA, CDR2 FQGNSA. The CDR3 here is CASSLGETGNYGGYTF. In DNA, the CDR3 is TGTGCCAGCAGCTTGGGGGAGACAGGAAATTATGGCGGCTACACCTTC.

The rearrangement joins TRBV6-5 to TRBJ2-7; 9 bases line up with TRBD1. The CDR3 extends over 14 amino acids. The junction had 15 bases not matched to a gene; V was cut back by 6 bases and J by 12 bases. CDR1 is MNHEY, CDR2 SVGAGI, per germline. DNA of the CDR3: TGTGCCAGCAGCCGCCAATCCGGGACAGGGCCCCGGTACTTC. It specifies CASSRQSGTGPRYF.

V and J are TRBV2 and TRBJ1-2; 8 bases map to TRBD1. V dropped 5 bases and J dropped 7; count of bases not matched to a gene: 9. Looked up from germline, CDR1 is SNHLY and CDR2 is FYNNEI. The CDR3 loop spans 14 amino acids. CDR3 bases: TGTGCCAGCAGTAATGACAGGGGAGTAAGTGGCTACACCTTC. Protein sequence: CASSNDRGVSGYTF.

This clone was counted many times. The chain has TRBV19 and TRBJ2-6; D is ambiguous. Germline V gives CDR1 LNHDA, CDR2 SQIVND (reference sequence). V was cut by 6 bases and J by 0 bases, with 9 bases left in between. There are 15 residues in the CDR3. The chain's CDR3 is CASSPQSSGANVLTF. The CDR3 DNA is TGTGCCAGTAGCCCCCAGTCCTCTGGGGCCAACGTCCTGACTTTC. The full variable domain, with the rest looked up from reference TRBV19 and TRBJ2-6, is DGGITQSPKYLFRKEGQNVTLSCEQNLNHDAMYWYRQDPGQGLRLIYYSQIVNDFQKGDIAEGYSVSREKKESFPLTVTSAQKNPTAFYLCASSPQSSGANVLTFGAGSRLTVL.

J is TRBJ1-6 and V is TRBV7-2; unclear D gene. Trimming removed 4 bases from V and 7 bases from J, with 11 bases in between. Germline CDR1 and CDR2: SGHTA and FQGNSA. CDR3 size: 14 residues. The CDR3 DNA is TGTGCCAGCAGCTATGACCCGGGGAATTCACCCCTCCACTTT. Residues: CASSYDPGNSPLHF.

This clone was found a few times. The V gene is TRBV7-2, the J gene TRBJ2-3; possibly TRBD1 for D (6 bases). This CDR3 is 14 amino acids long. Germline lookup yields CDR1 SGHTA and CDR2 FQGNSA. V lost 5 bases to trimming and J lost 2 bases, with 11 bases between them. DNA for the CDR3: TGTGCCAGCAGCCTAGGACAGCCCACAGATACGCAGTATTTT. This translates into CASSLGQPTDTQYF.

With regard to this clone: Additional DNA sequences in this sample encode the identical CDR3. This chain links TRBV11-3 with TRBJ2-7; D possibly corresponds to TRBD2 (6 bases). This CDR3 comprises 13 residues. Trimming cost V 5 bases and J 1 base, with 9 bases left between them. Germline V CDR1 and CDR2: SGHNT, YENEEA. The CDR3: CASSLSGSYEQYF. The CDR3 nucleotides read TGTGCCAGCAGCCTTAGCGGTTCCTACGAGCAGTACTTC.

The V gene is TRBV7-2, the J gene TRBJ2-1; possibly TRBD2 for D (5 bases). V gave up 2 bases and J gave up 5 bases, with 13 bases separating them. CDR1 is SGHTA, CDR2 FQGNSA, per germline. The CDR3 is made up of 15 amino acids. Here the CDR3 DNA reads TGTGCCAGCAGCTTATTTCGGCTAGCCGACAATGAGCAGTTCTTC. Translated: CASSLFRLADNEQFF.

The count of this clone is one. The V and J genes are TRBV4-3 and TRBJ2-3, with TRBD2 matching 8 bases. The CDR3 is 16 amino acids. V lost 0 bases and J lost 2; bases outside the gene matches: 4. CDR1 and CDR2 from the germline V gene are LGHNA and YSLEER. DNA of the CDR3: TGCGCCAGCAGCCAAGACGGGGGGGGCCTCACAGATACGCAGTATTTT. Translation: CASSQDGGGLTDTQYF.

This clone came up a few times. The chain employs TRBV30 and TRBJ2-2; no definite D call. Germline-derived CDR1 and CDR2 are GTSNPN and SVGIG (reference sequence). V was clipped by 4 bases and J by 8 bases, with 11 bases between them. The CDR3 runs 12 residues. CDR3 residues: CAWIRFSGELFF. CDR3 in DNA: TGTGCCTGGATTAGATTCTCGGGGGAGCTGTTTTTT.